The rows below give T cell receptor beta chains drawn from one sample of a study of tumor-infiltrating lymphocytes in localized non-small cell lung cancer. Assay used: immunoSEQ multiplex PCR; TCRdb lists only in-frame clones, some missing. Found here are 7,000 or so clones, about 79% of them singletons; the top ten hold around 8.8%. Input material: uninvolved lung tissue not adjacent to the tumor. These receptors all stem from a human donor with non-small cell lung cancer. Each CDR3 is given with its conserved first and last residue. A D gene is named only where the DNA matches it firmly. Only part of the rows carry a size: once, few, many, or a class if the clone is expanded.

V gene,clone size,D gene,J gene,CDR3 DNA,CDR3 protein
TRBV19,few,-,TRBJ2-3,TGTGCCAGTAGTATTGGTCAGGGGCACACAGATACGCAGTATTTT,CASSIGQGHTDTQYF
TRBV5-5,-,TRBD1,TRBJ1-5,TGTGCCAGCAGCCCCTACCCGGGACAGGGGGCGCATCAGCCCCAGCATTTT,CASSPYPGQGAHQPQHF
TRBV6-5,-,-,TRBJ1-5,TGTGCCAGCAGTGCCGTATTTAGCAATCAGCCCCAGCATTTT,CASSAVFSNQPQHF
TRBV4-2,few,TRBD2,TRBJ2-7,TGTGCCAGCAGCCAAAGCGGGGCCACCTACGAGCAGTACTTC,CASSQSGATYEQYF
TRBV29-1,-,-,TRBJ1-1,TGCAGCGTTGTAGGACCGAACACTGAAGCTTTCTTT,CSVVGPNTEAFF
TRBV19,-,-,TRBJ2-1,TGTGCCAGTAGTATCTCAGTTAACGGTGAGCAGTTCTTC,CASSISVNGEQFF
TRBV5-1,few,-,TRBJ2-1,TGCGCCAGCAGTTCAGGCCCCCACAATGAGCAGTTCTTC,CASSSGPHNEQFF
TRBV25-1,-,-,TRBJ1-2,TGTGCCAGCAGTGAAGACGTGTCGGGTGGCTACACCTTC,CASSEDVSGGYTF
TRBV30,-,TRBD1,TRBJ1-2,TGTGCCTGGAGGACGACAGGGGAGAATGGCTACACCTTC,CAWRTTGENGYTF
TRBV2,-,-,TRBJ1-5,TGTGCCAGCAGTGAACTTAACCAATATCAGCCCCAGCATTTT,CASSELNQYQPQHF